This TCR beta chain is drawn from a study of cytomegalovirus exposure and HLA in healthy donors. Overall study findings and caveats: Associated with cytomegalovirus, according to the listing, were 150 to 200 TCR beta chains. The study found most TCR sequences rare, yet found some public TCRs in many donors. The classifier reportedly diagnosed cytomegalovirus status with high sensitivity and specificity.

Germline CDR1 is SGHRS and CDR2 is YFSETQ. The J segment lost 1 base and the V segment lost 6 bases, leaving 2 bases of the junction unmatched. The CDR3 is made up of 13 amino acids. TCRdb's table, derived via immunoSEQ multiplex PCR, lists solely in-frame clones and lacks some. The sample has some 140,000 clones, 80% to 90% seen once; the top ten hold 20% to 25%. As regards this clone: Its antigen is undetermined.

The sample consisted of PBMCs. This TCR was sampled from a man between 18 and 29 years old in good health and CMV-seropositive. The V call is TRBV5-1, the J call TRBJ2-5; 8 bases match TRBD1. The CDR3: CASTGQGQETQYF. In DNA form, the CDR3 reads TGCGCCAGCACAGGACAGGGCCAAGAGACCCAGTACTTC.